The 25 T cell receptor beta chains given below trace back to one sample, sequenced in a study of early T cells in non-severe SARS-CoV-2 infection. TCRdb itself ran the 5' RACE reads through MiXCR, one entry per CDR3 protein. Of some 61,000 distinct CDR3 sequences listed, less than 15% are singletons. Sequencing used whole blood. Source of these receptors: an adult who was a healthcare worker with PCR-confirmed SARS-CoV-2 infection or an uninfected control (not recorded which).

This clonotype has more than one count but fewer than ten. The chain is built from TRBV4-3 and TRBJ2-7, with 7 bases matching TRBD1. Unmatched junction bases numbered 3, after V lost 4 bases and J lost 3 bases. Per germline, CDR1 LGHNA and CDR2 YSLEER. The CDR3 is 13 amino acids. CDR3 DNA: TGCGCCAGCAGCCCCCGACAGGGCTACGAGCAGTACTTC. Protein: CASSPRQGYEQYF.

In its sample, this clonotype was seen a few times. The V gene is TRBV28, the J gene TRBJ2-7, with D unresolved. The CDR3 is 15 amino acids. Trimming left V 4 bases short and J 3 bases short, with 16 bases between. Per the germline V gene, CDR1 is MDHEN and CDR2 is SYDVKM. CDR3: CASSSPALGSYEQYF. CDR3 coding DNA: TGTGCCAGCAGTTCACCCGCACTCGGTAGCTACGAGCAGTACTTC.

There are a few counts of this clonotype. The V call is TRBV6-2 or TRBV6-3, the J call TRBJ2-1; TRBD2 agrees at 9 bases. Germline V gives CDR1 MNHEY, CDR2 SVGEGT. Losses at the gene ends were 4 bases for V and 2 bases for J; bases not matched to a gene: 3. The CDR3 runs to 15 residues. The CDR3 nucleotides read TGTGCCAGCAGTTTGGCGGGAGGGCCCTACAATGAGCAGTTCTTC. Its protein product is CASSLAGGPYNEQFF.

This clonotype was seen a handful of times. The chain uses TRBV9 and TRBJ1-3, with 7 bases lining up with TRBD1. The CDR3 contains 17 residues. CDR1 is SGDLS, CDR2 YYNGEE, per germline. The V gene end was trimmed by 0 bases and the J gene end by 1 base; junction bases not matched to a gene: 7. The DNA of the CDR3 is TGTGCCAGCAGCGTAGCCCCGAACAGGGGTTCTGGAAACACCATATATTTT. The encoded protein is CASSVAPNRGSGNTIYF. Using reference TRBV9 and TRBJ1-3 for the parts outside the CDR3, the full variable domain is DSGVTQTPKHLITATGQRVTLRCSPRSGDLSVYWYQQSLDQGLQFLIQYYNGEERAKGNILERFSAQQFPDLHSELNLSSLELGDSALYFCASSVAPNRGSGNTIYFGEGSWLTVV.

This clonotype was observed a few times. The chain uses TRBV5-4 and TRBJ2-2, with no clear D. CDR3 length: 16 amino acids. Deletions cut 4 bases from V and 0 bases from J, with 13 bases between. Germline-derived CDR1 and CDR2 are SGHNT and YYREEE (reference sequence). This CDR3 reads CASSPIPQTNTGELFF. CDR3 coding DNA: TGTGCCAGCAGCCCCATACCACAAACGAACACCGGGGAGCTGTTTTTT.

This clonotype has just a few counts. The chain uses TRBV9 and TRBJ2-7; TRBD1 aligns across 8 bases. CDR1 and CDR2 (germline): SGDLS, YYNGEE. V was pared by 3 bases and J by 5 bases, with 10 bases of the junction left unmatched. The length of the CDR3 is 15 residues. CDR3 amino acids: CASSAEGQERNEQYF. The CDR3 nucleotides read TGTGCCAGCAGCGCCGAGGGACAGGAAAGAAACGAGCAGTACTTC.

This clonotype has a handful of counts. CDR3 DNA: TGTGCCAGCAGCGTAGGTACTAGCGGGAGGGATGAGCAGTTCTTC. This encodes CASSVGTSGRDEQFF. The J gene is TRBJ2-1, the V gene TRBV9; TRBD2 agrees at 13 bases. CDR1 is SGDLS, CDR2 YYNGEE, per germline. Trimming cost V 0 bases and J 8 bases; bases outside gene matches: 2. The CDR3 extends over 15 amino acids.

The chain combines TRBV29-1 with TRBJ2-3; perhaps TRBD1 as D (5 bases). Germline V gene data show CDR1 as SQVTM and CDR2 as ANQGSEA. This CDR3 spans 14 amino acids. V lost 4 bases and J 0 bases, leaving 11 bases between the germline ends. For the CDR3, the DNA is TGCAGCGTTGGAACAGGAGCTAGCACAGATACGCAGTATTTT. Protein: CSVGTGASTDTQYF.

This clonotype was seen a handful of times. The gene calls are TRBV7-2 and TRBJ2-1; unclear D gene. Germline V lookup: CDR1 SGHTA, CDR2 FQGNSA. The CDR3 extends over 15 amino acids. V lost 1 base to trimming and J lost 5 bases, with 12 bases between them. DNA of the CDR3: TGTGCCAGCAGCTTAGGGCCCCGTAGAAACAATGAGCAGTTCTTC. Its protein product is CASSLGPRRNNEQFF.

The table lists this clonotype with a few counts. The chain couples TRBV28 to TRBJ2-3, with TRBD2 matching 8 bases. This CDR3 comprises 17 residues. V shed 3 bases, J shed 2 bases, and the junction held 10 bases outside the gene matches. Germline assignment: CDR1 MDHEN and CDR2 SYDVKM. CDR3 nucleotides: TGTGCCAGCAGTTTGACTGAAGCGGGAGTAACCACAGATACGCAGTATTTT. It specifies CASSLTEAGVTTDTQYF.

DNA for the CDR3: TGCGCCAGCAGTGAGTCGAAGTCGCGGTCAGGGCAGGACTATGGCTACACCTTC. This encodes CASSESKSRSGQDYGYTF. The chain is built from TRBV10-2 and TRBJ1-2; possibly TRBD1 for D (5 bases). The germline CDR1 and CDR2 sequences are WSHSY and SAAADI. The CDR3 loop spans 18 amino acids. Trimming shortened V by 0 bases and J by 3 bases, and 20 bases separated the two germline ends.

The chain is built from TRBV9 and TRBJ2-1, with D maybe TRBD2 (6 bases). The CDR3 spans 13 residues. The V end lost 4 bases, the J end lost 8 bases, and 13 bases lay between the germline ends. Germline lookup yields CDR1 SGDLS and CDR2 YYNGEE. The CDR3 is CASSPSVVDEQFF. CDR3 sequence (DNA): TGTGCCAGCAGCCCTAGCGTAGTGGATGAGCAGTTCTTC. Based on the CDR3 plus reference TRBV9 and TRBJ2-1, the full variable domain is DSGVTQTPKHLITATGQRVTLRCSPRSGDLSVYWYQQSLDQGLQFLIQYYNGEERAKGNILERFSAQQFPDLHSELNLSSLELGDSALYFCASSPSVVDEQFFGPGTRLTVL.

This clonotype was observed a few times. The chain links TRBV10-2 to TRBJ2-5, with 11 bases that match TRBD2. There are 15 residues in the CDR3. The junction had 4 bases not matched to a gene; V was cut back by 5 bases and J by 2 bases. Germline loops: CDR1 WSHSY, CDR2 SAAADI. CDR3 in DNA: TGCGCCAGCAGTTTAGCGGGAGGGTTACAAGAGACCCAGTACTTC. Translation gives CASSLAGGLQETQYF.

This clonotype was picked up a small number of times. The chain employs TRBV5-1 and TRBJ1-2, with a weak D call TRBD1 (5 bases). The V end was cut by 4 bases, the J end by 4 bases, with 14 bases between. The CDR3 has 14 residues. Per the germline V gene, CDR1 is SGHRS and CDR2 is YFSETQ. CDR3 bases: TGCGCCAGCAGCCCGGCGTGGGGGAGCTATGGCTACACCTTC. It encodes CASSPAWGSYGYTF.

In its sample, this clonotype was seen a few times. The chain couples TRBV5-4 to TRBJ2-1; 14 bases are a match to TRBD2. The CDR3 runs to 17 residues. With 4 bases clipped from V and 7 bases from J, the junction kept 10 bases outside the gene matches. The V gene's germline CDR1 is SGHNT and CDR2 YYREEE (reference sequence). The CDR3 coding sequence is TGTGCCAGCAGCCAGGTGGGACTAGCGGGAGTTTCGAATGAGCAGTTCTTC. Amino acid sequence: CASSQVGLAGVSNEQFF. Together with reference TRBV5-4 and TRBJ2-1, the CDR3 gives the full variable domain: ETGVTQSPTHLIKTRGQQVTLRCSSQSGHNTVSWYQQALGQGPQFIFQYYREEENGRGNFPPRFSGLQFPNYSSELNVNALELDDSALYLCASSQVGLAGVSNEQFFGPGTRLTVL.

This clonotype was seen more than once but under ten times. The rearrangement uses TRBV23-1 and TRBJ2-5, with D maybe TRBD1 (6 bases). TRBV23-1 is an open reading frame whose function is uncertain. Trimming took 9 bases from V and 6 from J, leaving 20 bases between them. The CDR3 runs to 14 residues. This CDR3 is CARRVYRVGKTQYF. The CDR3 bases are TGCGCCAGGAGGGTCTACAGGGTGGGAAAGACCCAGTACTTC.

This clonotype has ten or more counts. The chain carries TRBV18 and TRBJ1-1; TRBD1 is a possible D gene (6 bases). Germline V CDR1 and CDR2: KGHSH, LQKENI. The CDR3 is made up of 15 amino acids. Trimming removed 6 bases at V and 1 base at J, with 15 bases between. The chain's CDR3 is CASSPQQGSNTEAFF. CDR3 nucleotides: TGTGCCAGCTCCCCGCAACAGGGATCGAACACTGAAGCTTTCTTT.

This clonotype appeared a few times. The chain links TRBV11-2 to TRBJ2-7; a weak D match, TRBD1 (6 bases). Per the germline V gene, CDR1 is SGHAT and CDR2 is FQNNGV. CDR3 size: 15 residues. V was cut by 3 bases and J by 1 base, with 13 bases left in between. The CDR3 DNA sequence: TGTGCCAGCAGCTTTACCGGGACAACTTCCTACGAGCAGTACTTC. Its translation: CASSFTGTTSYEQYF.

This clonotype was detected a few times. The chain is built from TRBV28 and TRBJ1-1, with D perhaps matching TRBD1 (6 bases). V gave up 6 bases and J gave up 6 bases, with 14 bases separating them. CDR3 size: 13 residues. CDR1 MDHEN and CDR2 SYDVKM come from the germline V gene. The CDR3 DNA is TGTGCCAGCAGCCGGGAGGGGGTCGCTGAAGCTTTCTTT. It translates to CASSREGVAEAFF. Full variable domain (rest looked up from reference TRBV28 and TRBJ1-1): DVKVTQSSRYLVKRTGEKVFLECVQDMDHENMFWYRQDPGLGLRLIYFSYDVKMKEKGDIPEGYSVSREKKERFSLILESASTNQTSMYLCASSREGVAEAFFGQGTRLTVV.

This sequence joins TRBV19 and TRBJ2-7; D may be TRBD1 (6 bases). The CDR3 has 15 amino acids. V was pared by 6 bases and J by 5 bases, with 20 bases between. Looked up from germline, CDR1 is LNHDA and CDR2 is SQIVND (reference sequence). The CDR3 region has the DNA TGTGCCAGTAGCCGCGGACAGTCTGTTTCGGACGAGCAGTACTTC. Protein sequence: CASSRGQSVSDEQYF.

This clonotype came up a few times. This chain connects TRBV6-2 or TRBV6-3 to TRBJ2-7; D is undetermined. There are 14 residues in the CDR3. Trimming took off 6 bases at V and 2 bases at J, with 14 bases between the two ends. Germline CDR1 is MNHEY and CDR2 is SVGEGT. CDR3 protein: CASRPTYETYEQYF. DNA for the CDR3: TGTGCCAGCAGGCCAACCTACGAAACCTACGAGCAGTACTTC.

The rearrangement uses TRBV6-5 and TRBJ1-5; TRBD1 might be the D (6 bases). Trimming took off 4 bases at V and 0 bases at J, with 7 bases between the two ends. The V gene's germline CDR1 is MNHEY and CDR2 SVGAGI. The CDR3 has 14 amino acids. The chain's CDR3 is CASSFRGSNQPQHF. DNA of the CDR3: TGTGCCAGCAGTTTCAGGGGTAGCAATCAGCCCCAGCATTTT.

This clonotype was found a few times. The rearrangement links TRBV29-1 to TRBJ2-3; D is unresolved. The ends were cut back, 6 bases at V and 0 bases at J, with 7 bases in the middle. Germline V lookup: CDR1 SQVTM, CDR2 ANQGSEA. The CDR3 length is 12 residues. The DNA of the CDR3 is TGCAGCGTCAGGCATAGCACAGATACGCAGTATTTT. It specifies CSVRHSTDTQYF.

This clonotype was counted many times. This rearrangement joins TRBV28 to TRBJ1-4, with 7 bases fitting TRBD1. This CDR3 is 14 amino acids long. Germline V gene data show CDR1 as MDHEN and CDR2 as SYDVKM. The trim removed 6 bases at V and 11 bases at J, leaving 12 bases unmatched. The CDR3 loop reads CASSPPTTGKKLFF. The DNA of the CDR3 is TGTGCCAGCAGCCCCCCCACGACAGGGAAGAAACTGTTTTTT. Full variable domain (remainder filled in from reference TRBV28 and TRBJ1-4): DVKVTQSSRYLVKRTGEKVFLECVQDMDHENMFWYRQDPGLGLRLIYFSYDVKMKEKGDIPEGYSVSREKKERFSLILESASTNQTSMYLCASSPPTTGKKLFFGSGTQLSVL.

This sequence joins TRBV6-1 and TRBJ2-7, with D unclear. CDR1 MNHNS and CDR2 SASEGT come from the germline V gene. The germline V and J ends were trimmed by 7 bases and 3 bases, with 13 bases remaining between them. The CDR3 runs to 13 residues. The CDR3 is CASNLLINYEQYF. The CDR3 region has the DNA TGTGCCAGCAACCTTCTCATTAACTACGAGCAGTACTTC.